This record concerns one T cell receptor beta chain sequence. The CDR3 totals 15 residues. Germline V gene sequence: CDR1 SGHTA, CDR2 FQGNSA. V shed 6 bases and J shed 1 base, with 15 bases lying between them. The data stem from a study of blood T cell repertoires in COVID-19. Original handling: For nucleated cells, counts were estimated from reference gene primer amplification. Assay used: immunoSEQ multiplex PCR; TCRdb lists only in-frame clones, some missing. The DNA gave D and trimming, while V, J and clone size come from that table. The data contain more than 200,000 clones, about nine tenths of them singletons.

This chain connects TRBV7-2 to TRBJ2-5, with D perhaps matching TRBD1 (6 bases). The receptor comes from a man aged 25 to 45 in a cohort exposed to, infected with or recovered from COVID-19 (not recorded which). Sequences were obtained from PBMCs or T cells enriched from blood (not recorded which). As DNA, the CDR3 is TGTGCCAGCAGTTGGGTCCGGGACACCCAAGAGACCCAGTACTTC. Its translation is CASSWVRDTQETQYF.